The 15 T cell receptor beta chains reported below all come from one sample, sequenced in a study of blood T cells in healthy people across ages. With a J-beta primer mix and a sample-barcoded 5' primer, a second PCR ran 7 to 11 cycles. TCRdb used MiXCR to reprocess the 5' RACE reads, holding one entry per CDR3 protein. Among more than 650,000 distinct CDR3 sequences listed, roughly 53% were seen once. Sequenced: blood. These receptors were collected from a man of 80 years or more in good health.

This clonotype occurred a few times. The rearrangement uses TRBV6-5 and TRBJ2-6; the D is unclear. CDR3 length equals 15 residues. The ends were cut back, 2 bases at V and 0 bases at J, with 5 bases in the middle. The germline gives CDR1 MNHEY, CDR2 SVGAGI. DNA for the CDR3: TGTGCCAGCAGTTACGATAACTCTGGGGCCAACGTCCTGACTTTC. Amino acids: CASSYDNSGANVLTF.

The rearrangement joins TRBV28 to TRBJ1-4; D is unclear. The CDR3 totals 13 residues. V shed 7 bases and J shed 0 bases, with 6 bases lying between them. Per germline, CDR1 MDHEN and CDR2 SYDVKM. CDR3 region: CASKSSTNEKLFF. DNA for the CDR3: TGTGCCAGCAAAAGTTCAACTAATGAAAAACTGTTTTTT.

This chain joins TRBV25-1 and TRBJ2-2; TRBD2 matches 10 bases. The CDR3 has 18 residues. Germline CDR1 reads MGHDK; CDR2 reads SYGVNS. With V trimmed by 1 base and J by 3 bases, 8 bases remained unmatched. The CDR3 loop is CASSESPLAGDYTGELFF. The CDR3 nucleotides are TGTGCCAGCAGTGAATCCCCTCTAGCGGGGGATTACACCGGGGAGCTGTTTTTT. Variable domain in full (rest from reference TRBV25-1 and TRBJ2-2): EADIYQTPRYLVIGTGKKITLECSQTMGHDKMYWYQQDPGMELHLIHYSYGVNSTEKGDLSSESTVSRIRTEHFPLTLESARPSHTSQYLCASSESPLAGDYTGELFFGEGSRLTVL.

J is TRBJ2-3 and V is TRBV29-1; possibly TRBD2 for D (7 bases). Germline CDR1 reads SQVTM; CDR2 reads ANQGSEA. This CDR3 contains 14 residues. The germline V and J ends were trimmed by 7 bases and 1 base, with 15 bases remaining between them. CDR3 sequence: CSAGTGGRTDTQYF. The CDR3 nucleotides are TGCAGCGCCGGGACGGGGGGCCGCACAGATACGCAGTATTTT.

A few counts support this clonotype. The chain recombines TRBV9 with TRBJ2-3, with 11 bases that match TRBD2. The germline V gene has CDR1 SGDLS and CDR2 YYNGEE. The CDR3 has 14 residues. V lost 4 bases, J lost 6 bases, and 4 bases stayed unmatched. This CDR3 is CASSPIAGGDTQYF. CDR3 bases: TGTGCCAGCAGCCCAATAGCGGGGGGGGATACGCAGTATTTT.

V gene TRBV27 combines with J gene TRBJ1-1, with 8 bases fitting TRBD1. Germline-derived CDR1 and CDR2 are MNHEY and SMNVEV (reference sequence). V shed 8 bases and J 1 base; nucleotides not matched to a gene: 12. This CDR3 contains 16 residues. The CDR3 reads CASWGTGVGSNTEAFF. DNA of the CDR3: TGTGCCAGCTGGGGGACAGGTGTAGGTTCGAACACTGAAGCTTTCTTT.

This clonotype occurred a few times. This chain connects TRBV29-1 to TRBJ2-4; D remains ambiguous. This CDR3 has 14 residues. The V end was cut by 6 bases, the J end by 3 bases, with 15 bases between. Germline CDR1 is SQVTM and CDR2 is ANQGSEA. CDR3 loop: CSVVSISGKNIQYF. The CDR3 DNA sequence: TGCAGCGTCGTCTCCATTTCAGGCAAAAACATTCAGTACTTC.

This clonotype came up many times. The V and J genes are TRBV20-1 and TRBJ2-6; 8 nucleotides match TRBD1. Trimming at V came to 4 bases and at J to 2 bases, leaving 13 bases not matched to a gene. The CDR3 totals 18 residues. Germline CDR1 DFQATT, CDR2 SNEGSKA (reference sequence). The CDR3 reads CSATPDRGLPAGANVLTF. The CDR3 DNA reads TGCAGTGCTACCCCCGACAGGGGACTGCCTGCTGGGGCCAACGTCCTGACTTTC.

The chain recombines TRBV5-5 with TRBJ1-1, with 9 bases fitting TRBD1. The germline CDR1 and CDR2 sequences are SGHKS and YYEKEE (reference sequence). The CDR3 runs to 15 residues. V shed 3 bases, J shed 1 base, and the junction held 4 bases outside the gene matches. The CDR3 DNA reads TGTGCCAGCAGCTGGACAGGGGAGGGGAACACTGAAGCTTTCTTT. Translation: CASSWTGEGNTEAFF.

This clonotype has more than one count but fewer than ten. This sequence joins TRBV7-2 and TRBJ1-2; tentatively, D is TRBD1 (5 bases). This CDR3 has 17 amino acids. CDR1 and CDR2 from the germline V gene are SGHTA and FQGNSA. Trimming shortened V by 2 bases and J by 4 bases, and 20 bases separated the two germline ends. DNA for the CDR3: TGTGCCAGCAGCTTAATGGTGGGCAGGCAGGGAGGCTATGGCTACACCTTC. Translated: CASSLMVGRQGGYGYTF.

The gene calls are TRBV15 and TRBJ1-5; D not resolved. CDR3 length: 16 residues. Germline lookup yields CDR1 LNHNV and CDR2 YYDKDF (reference sequence). Deletions cut 0 bases from V and 0 bases from J, with 9 bases between. The CDR3 nucleotides are TGTGCCACCAGCAGAGAACTGGGGTATAGCAATCAGCCCCAGCATTTT. Amino acids: CATSRELGYSNQPQHF. Drawing the rest from reference TRBV15 and TRBJ1-5, the complete variable domain is DAMVIQNPRYQVTQFGKPVTLSCSQTLNHNVMYWYQQKSSQAPKLLFHYYDKDFNNEADTPDNFQSRRPNTSFCFLDIRSPGLGDTAMYLCATSRELGYSNQPQHFGDGTRLSIL.

The rearrangement joins TRBV12-3 or TRBV12-4 to TRBJ2-5, with a possible D match to TRBD1 (6 bases). V gave up 5 bases and J gave up 4 bases, with 11 bases separating them. The CDR3 length is 13 residues. The CDR3 spells CASSTGFPETQYF. CDR3 nucleotides: TGTGCCAGCAGTACAGGGTTCCCAGAGACCCAGTACTTC.

This clonotype was seen only once. This rearrangement joins TRBV5-1 to TRBJ2-5; 10 bases match TRBD2. The CDR3 covers 17 residues. Germline V lookup: CDR1 SGHRS, CDR2 YFSETQ. V dropped 2 bases and J dropped 4; count of bases not matched to a gene: 11. CDR3 DNA: TGCGCCAGCAGCTTCACGACCGGGACTAGCGTTGGAGAGACCCAGTACTTC. Translation: CASSFTTGTSVGETQYF.

This clonotype was detected only once. The chain recombines TRBV20-1 with TRBJ2-7; TRBD2 is a possible D gene (5 bases). CDR1 DFQATT and CDR2 SNEGSKA come from the germline V gene (reference sequence). CDR3 length: 14 amino acids. Trimming removed 1 base at V and 2 bases at J, with 12 bases between. The CDR3 loop reads CSARGTGFPYEQYF. Written as DNA, the CDR3 is TGCAGTGCTAGAGGAACGGGGTTCCCCTACGAGCAGTACTTC.

The rearrangement links TRBV2 to TRBJ2-2, with TRBD1 matching 7 bases. This CDR3 is built from 15 residues. Per germline, CDR1 SNHLY and CDR2 FYNNEI. Trimming removed 2 bases from V and 5 bases from J; junction bases left unmatched: 5. For the CDR3, the DNA is TGTGCCAGCAGTGAATTGGCAGGGGGAACCGGGGAGCTGTTTTTT. It translates to CASSELAGGTGELFF.